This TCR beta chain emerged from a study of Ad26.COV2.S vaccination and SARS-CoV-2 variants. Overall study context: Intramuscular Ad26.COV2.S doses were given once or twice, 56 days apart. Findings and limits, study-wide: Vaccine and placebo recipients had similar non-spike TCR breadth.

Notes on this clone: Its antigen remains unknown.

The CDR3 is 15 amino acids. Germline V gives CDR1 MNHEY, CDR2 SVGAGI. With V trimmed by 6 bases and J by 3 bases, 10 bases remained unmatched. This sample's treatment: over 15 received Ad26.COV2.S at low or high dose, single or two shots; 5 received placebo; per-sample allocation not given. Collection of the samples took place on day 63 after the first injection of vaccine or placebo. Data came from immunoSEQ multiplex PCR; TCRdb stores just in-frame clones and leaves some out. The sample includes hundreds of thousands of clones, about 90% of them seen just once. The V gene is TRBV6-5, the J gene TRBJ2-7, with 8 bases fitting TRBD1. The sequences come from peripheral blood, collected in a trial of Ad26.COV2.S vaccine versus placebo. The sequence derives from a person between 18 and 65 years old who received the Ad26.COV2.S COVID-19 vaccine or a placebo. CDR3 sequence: CASRLLQGAVYEQYF. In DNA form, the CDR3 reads TGTGCCAGCAGATTGCTTCAGGGGGCCGTCTACGAGCAGTACTTC.